A single T cell receptor (beta chain) is shown here with its context. This sample was taken from a study of T cell changes during pregnancy in multiple sclerosis. Repertoires were generated with immunoSEQ multiplex PCR, while TCRdb's copy carries only in-frame clones and drops some. The sample shows about 59,000 clones, 85% to 95% of them seen only once. This TCR was sampled from a female donor with multiple sclerosis, enrolled in a pregnancy study. Here the sequenced sample was CD8+ T cells from peripheral blood mononuclear cells, taken in the third trimester of pregnancy.

CDR3 loop: CASSPFTGTGFSYEQYF. In DNA, the CDR3 is TGTGCCAGCAGTCCCTTTACCGGGACAGGGTTTTCCTACGAGCAGTACTTC. This chain links TRBV28 with TRBJ2-7; 9 positions match TRBD1. The CDR3 extends over 17 amino acids. The V segment lost 5 bases and the J segment 1 base; nucleotides outside the gene matches: 12. CDR1 and CDR2 from the germline V gene are MDHEN and SYDVKM.